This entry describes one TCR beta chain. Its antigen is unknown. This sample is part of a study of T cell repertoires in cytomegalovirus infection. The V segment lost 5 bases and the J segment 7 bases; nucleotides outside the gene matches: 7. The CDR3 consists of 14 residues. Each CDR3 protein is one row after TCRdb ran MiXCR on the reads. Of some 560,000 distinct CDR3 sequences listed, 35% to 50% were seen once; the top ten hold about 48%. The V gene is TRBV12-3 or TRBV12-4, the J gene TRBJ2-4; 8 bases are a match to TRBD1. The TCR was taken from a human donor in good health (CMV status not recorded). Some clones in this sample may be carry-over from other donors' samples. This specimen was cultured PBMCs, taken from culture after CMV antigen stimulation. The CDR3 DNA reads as TGTGCCAGCAGTATACAGGGGGGTTGGAACATTCAGTACTTC. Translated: CASSIQGGWNIQYF.